Listed below are T cell receptor beta chains from one sample, sequenced in a study of blood T cells in healthy people across ages. From the 5' RACE reads, TCRdb called clonotypes with MiXCR, one entry per CDR3 protein. The sample lists 540,000 or so distinct CDR3 sequences, around 24% occurring once. The data also belong to a second study, concerning T cells of mothers and their children.

Sequencing used blood. The receptors were gathered from a boy aged 5-17 years in good health. Both conserved end residues are part of each CDR3. D genes are given only for firm matches. Size values are once, few and many counts, or a class for expanded clones, and some rows have none.

CDR3nt: TGTGCCAGCTCACCTGAGGTGGACTATGGCTACACCTTC; CDR3aa: CASSPEVDYGYTF; abundance: few; j_gene: TRBJ1-2; d_gene: -; v_gene: TRBV18
CDR3nt: TGCGCCAGCAGCGTCTCCACTAGATCGAGTGAGCAGTTCTTC; CDR3aa: CASSVSTRSSEQFF; abundance: few; j_gene: TRBJ2-1; d_gene: -; v_gene: TRBV5-1
CDR3nt: TGTGCCAGCAGTGAATTAAGGGCGGGAGTGGGTGAGCAGTTCTTC; CDR3aa: CASSELRAGVGEQFF; abundance: -; j_gene: TRBJ2-1; d_gene: TRBD2; v_gene: TRBV25-1
CDR3nt: TGCAGTGCTCCGGGACTAGGGGCCAATGAGCAGTTCTTC; CDR3aa: CSAPGLGANEQFF; abundance: -; j_gene: TRBJ2-1; d_gene: TRBD2; v_gene: TRBV20-1
CDR3nt: TGTGCCAGCAGCTCATCTCTAGCCTACAATGAGCAGTTCTTC; CDR3aa: CASSSSLAYNEQFF; abundance: few; j_gene: TRBJ2-1; d_gene: -; v_gene: TRBV7-9
CDR3nt: TGCAGCGTTCTGGGGGCCACTAATGAAAAACTGTTTTTT; CDR3aa: CSVLGATNEKLFF; abundance: few; j_gene: TRBJ1-4; d_gene: -; v_gene: TRBV29-1
CDR3nt: TGTGCCAGCAGCCCACGGGGGGGCAGCACAGATACGCAGTATTTT; CDR3aa: CASSPRGGSTDTQYF; abundance: few; j_gene: TRBJ2-3; d_gene: TRBD2; v_gene: TRBV7-9
CDR3nt: TGTGCCAGCACCTCTAGATTAGAGGACGGCACAGATACGCAGTATTTT; CDR3aa: CASTSRLEDGTDTQYF; abundance: -; j_gene: TRBJ2-3; d_gene: -; v_gene: TRBV7-8
CDR3nt: TGTGCCAGCAGTCTACTCGGGACTACGCCCTACGAGCAGTACTTC; CDR3aa: CASSLLGTTPYEQYF; abundance: -; j_gene: TRBJ2-7; d_gene: TRBD2; v_gene: TRBV28
CDR3nt: TGTGCCAGCAGTTTATCTAGCGGGAGGAACGAGCAGTACTTC; CDR3aa: CASSLSSGRNEQYF; abundance: -; j_gene: TRBJ2-7; d_gene: TRBD2; v_gene: TRBV28
CDR3nt: TGTGCCAGCAGCCACCGGGGGAGCACAGATACGCAGTATTTT; CDR3aa: CASSHRGSTDTQYF; abundance: -; j_gene: TRBJ2-3; d_gene: -; v_gene: TRBV4-2
CDR3nt: TGTGCCAGCAGTTACTTAAGGGGGTATATGGAGAGTTACAATGAGCAGTTCTTC; CDR3aa: CASSYLRGYMESYNEQFF; abundance: -; j_gene: TRBJ2-1; d_gene: -; v_gene: TRBV6-2/TRBV6-3
CDR3nt: TGTGCCAGCAGTCCCCAACTAGCGGGAACGGAGACCCAGTACTTC; CDR3aa: CASSPQLAGTETQYF; abundance: -; j_gene: TRBJ2-5; d_gene: TRBD2; v_gene: TRBV12-3/TRBV12-4
CDR3nt: TGCAGTGCTAAACAGGCCGGCCGGGTGGAGACCCAGTACTTC; CDR3aa: CSAKQAGRVETQYF; abundance: few; j_gene: TRBJ2-5; d_gene: -; v_gene: TRBV20-1
CDR3nt: TGCAGTGTCAGAGCGGGAGGGGGACGAGAGACCCAGTACTTC; CDR3aa: CSVRAGGGRETQYF; abundance: -; j_gene: TRBJ2-5; d_gene: TRBD2; v_gene: TRBV20-1
CDR3nt: TGCAGTGCTAGGCCGGTAGGGCGAAGCTCCTACGAGCAGTACTTC; CDR3aa: CSARPVGRSSYEQYF; abundance: -; j_gene: TRBJ2-7; d_gene: -; v_gene: TRBV20-1
CDR3nt: TGCGCCAGCAGAAATCCGCCGGGGAGGATCTATGGCTACACCTTC; CDR3aa: CASRNPPGRIYGYTF; abundance: -; j_gene: TRBJ1-2; d_gene: -; v_gene: TRBV5-1
CDR3nt: TGTGCCAGCAGTGTATCGGGGTTACTCTCCTACGAGCAGTACTTC; CDR3aa: CASSVSGLLSYEQYF; abundance: -; j_gene: TRBJ2-7; d_gene: -; v_gene: TRBV12-3/TRBV12-4
CDR3nt: TGCGCCAGCAGCTTGGTTGGAGAGAACACTGAAGCTTTCTTT; CDR3aa: CASSLVGENTEAFF; abundance: few; j_gene: TRBJ1-1; d_gene: -; v_gene: TRBV5-1
CDR3nt: TGTGCCAGCAGTTTTGCAGGGGGCGCGGGTGAAAAACTGTTTTTT; CDR3aa: CASSFAGGAGEKLFF; abundance: -; j_gene: TRBJ1-4; d_gene: TRBD1; v_gene: TRBV27
CDR3nt: TGCAGGGCTAGAGACGGGACTAGCGGCCGTGGTGAGCAGTTCTTC; CDR3aa: CRARDGTSGRGEQFF; abundance: -; j_gene: TRBJ2-1; d_gene: TRBD2; v_gene: TRBV20-1
CDR3nt: TGTGCCATCAGTGAGTCACAGCGATCCTACGAGCAGTACTTC; CDR3aa: CAISESQRSYEQYF; abundance: -; j_gene: TRBJ2-7; d_gene: -; v_gene: TRBV10-3
CDR3nt: TGTGCCAGCAGCTTAGTAGCGGGGGGGCTCAATGAGCAGTTCTTC; CDR3aa: CASSLVAGGLNEQFF; abundance: few; j_gene: TRBJ2-1; d_gene: TRBD2; v_gene: TRBV7-6
CDR3nt: TGCGCCAGCAGCTTTGGGGGGGCGTCTAACGAGCAGTACTTC; CDR3aa: CASSFGGASNEQYF; abundance: -; j_gene: TRBJ2-7; d_gene: -; v_gene: TRBV7-2
CDR3nt: TGTGCCAGCAGTTTGGGCGACCGCTCAGTTCCTAACTATGGCTACACCTTC; CDR3aa: CASSLGDRSVPNYGYTF; abundance: -; j_gene: TRBJ1-2; d_gene: -; v_gene: TRBV28
CDR3nt: TGTGCCAGCAGCCGCGTCGGGACAGCCGAGCAGTACTTC; CDR3aa: CASSRVGTAEQYF; abundance: few; j_gene: TRBJ2-7; d_gene: TRBD1; v_gene: TRBV3-1
CDR3nt: TGTGCCAGCAGCCTCGGAATCCGGGAAAGACTGTTTTTT; CDR3aa: CASSLGIRERLFF; abundance: -; j_gene: TRBJ1-4; d_gene: -; v_gene: TRBV14
CDR3nt: TGTGCCAGCAGTTACCCGAGGGGCGCGGGAGGGACAGATACGCAGTATTTT; CDR3aa: CASSYPRGAGGTDTQYF; abundance: -; j_gene: TRBJ2-3; d_gene: TRBD2; v_gene: TRBV6-6
CDR3nt: TGCGCCAGCAGCCAAGATAACCAAGAGACCCAGTACTTC; CDR3aa: CASSQDNQETQYF; abundance: many; j_gene: TRBJ2-5; d_gene: -; v_gene: TRBV4-1
CDR3nt: TGTGCCAGCAGCGGGGACAGGGCCCACACTGAAGCTTTCTTT; CDR3aa: CASSGDRAHTEAFF; abundance: -; j_gene: TRBJ1-1; d_gene: TRBD1; v_gene: TRBV7-9
CDR3nt: TGTGCCAGCAGTTTATTCCGGGTACGGACTAGCGGGTTCTACGAGCAGTACTTC; CDR3aa: CASSLFRVRTSGFYEQYF; abundance: few; j_gene: TRBJ2-7; d_gene: TRBD2; v_gene: TRBV28
CDR3nt: TGTGCCAGCAGTCCCCGGCGGCGGGGTTGGGAGCAGTACTTC; CDR3aa: CASSPRRRGWEQYF; abundance: -; j_gene: TRBJ2-5; d_gene: -; v_gene: TRBV12-3/TRBV12-4
CDR3nt: TGTGCCAGCAGGCTAGGGGGCTCTGGGGCCAACGTCCTGACTTTC; CDR3aa: CASRLGGSGANVLTF; abundance: -; j_gene: TRBJ2-6; d_gene: -; v_gene: TRBV12-3/TRBV12-4
CDR3nt: TGTGCCAGCAGCCCAACCCTGGGGCCCAACTATGGCTACACCTTC; CDR3aa: CASSPTLGPNYGYTF; abundance: few; j_gene: TRBJ1-2; d_gene: -; v_gene: TRBV3-1
CDR3nt: TGTGCCAGCAGTTTAGTCGGGGGGGTGAACAATGAGCAGTTCTTC; CDR3aa: CASSLVGGVNNEQFF; abundance: -; j_gene: TRBJ2-1; d_gene: TRBD2; v_gene: TRBV12-3/TRBV12-4
CDR3nt: TGTGCCAGCACCAAGGACGGGGGGCGGGAGCTGTTTTTT; CDR3aa: CASTKDGGRELFF; abundance: few; j_gene: TRBJ2-2; d_gene: -; v_gene: TRBV9
CDR3nt: TGTGCCAGCAGCCAAAGAAGGGACAGGGGGAACACTGAAGCTTTCTTT; CDR3aa: CASSQRRDRGNTEAFF; abundance: -; j_gene: TRBJ1-1; d_gene: TRBD1; v_gene: TRBV3-1
CDR3nt: TGTGCCAGCTCACCAGCGGGACCCCGAGGCACAGATACGCAGTATTTT; CDR3aa: CASSPAGPRGTDTQYF; abundance: -; j_gene: TRBJ2-3; d_gene: -; v_gene: TRBV18
CDR3nt: TGTGCCAGCAGCTGGTCGTTAGAGGGTGGTAGGACTGAAGCTTTCTTT; CDR3aa: CASSWSLEGGRTEAFF; abundance: few; j_gene: TRBJ1-1; d_gene: -; v_gene: TRBV5-6
CDR3nt: TGTGCCAGCAGTGAAGTTTGGGGAGGGGGAACTGGGGCCAACGTCCTGACTTTC; CDR3aa: CASSEVWGGGTGANVLTF; abundance: few; j_gene: TRBJ2-6; d_gene: -; v_gene: TRBV6-1
CDR3nt: TGTGCCAGCAGCGATTCCGGGACAGTGCTCGATGGCTACACCTTC; CDR3aa: CASSDSGTVLDGYTF; abundance: -; j_gene: TRBJ1-2; d_gene: TRBD1; v_gene: TRBV7-9
CDR3nt: TGTGCCAGCAGTTCTCCGGAGGGTGGTGAGCAGTACTTC; CDR3aa: CASSSPEGGEQYF; abundance: few; j_gene: TRBJ2-7; d_gene: -; v_gene: TRBV28
CDR3nt: TGTGCCAGCAGCGTAAACCAAGGGGGTTTTCCCAATGAGCAGTTCTTC; CDR3aa: CASSVNQGGFPNEQFF; abundance: few; j_gene: TRBJ2-1; d_gene: -; v_gene: TRBV9
CDR3nt: TGTGCCAGCAGCAAGGGACAGGGTGGGTCACCCCTCCACTTT; CDR3aa: CASSKGQGGSPLHF; abundance: many; j_gene: TRBJ1-6; d_gene: -; v_gene: TRBV21-1
CDR3nt: TGTGCCAGCAGCCCGAGACCGGGACAGGGAAACTCACCCCTCCACTTT; CDR3aa: CASSPRPGQGNSPLHF; abundance: -; j_gene: TRBJ1-6; d_gene: TRBD1; v_gene: TRBV7-6
CDR3nt: TGTGCCAGCAGCTTCATAGGCTATGAGCAGTTCTTC; CDR3aa: CASSFIGYEQFF; abundance: -; j_gene: TRBJ2-1; d_gene: -; v_gene: TRBV11-1
CDR3nt: TGTGCCAGCAGGACAGGAGGAGAAAAACTGTTTTTT; CDR3aa: CASRTGGEKLFF; abundance: -; j_gene: TRBJ1-4; d_gene: -; v_gene: TRBV12-3/TRBV12-4
CDR3nt: TGTGCCAGCAGCCAAGATGGGGTAGCGGGAGCCTTTGCCTACGAGCAGTACTTC; CDR3aa: CASSQDGVAGAFAYEQYF; abundance: few; j_gene: TRBJ2-7; d_gene: TRBD2; v_gene: TRBV3-1
CDR3nt: TGTGCCAGCAGTCCCCGGGACAGGGCGTCTTCGTTGAGCAATCAGCCCCAGCATTTT; CDR3aa: CASSPRDRASSLSNQPQHF; abundance: few; j_gene: TRBJ1-5; d_gene: TRBD1; v_gene: TRBV6-2/TRBV6-3
CDR3nt: TGTGCCAGCAGCCCAACTAGCAGAACTGAAGCTTTCTTT; CDR3aa: CASSPTSRTEAFF; abundance: few; j_gene: TRBJ1-1; d_gene: -; v_gene: TRBV5-4
CDR3nt: TGCAGTGCTAGGACTCGGGACCCGTATGAGCAGTTCTTC; CDR3aa: CSARTRDPYEQFF; abundance: -; j_gene: TRBJ2-1; d_gene: -; v_gene: TRBV20-1
CDR3nt: TGCGCCAGCAGCCCTGCCGGGACCTCGAACACCGGGGAGCTGTTTTTT; CDR3aa: CASSPAGTSNTGELFF; abundance: -; j_gene: TRBJ2-2; d_gene: -; v_gene: TRBV5-1
CDR3nt: TGTGCCAGCAGCTTAGGCCGGACTAGCGGCTCCTACGAGCAGTACTTC; CDR3aa: CASSLGRTSGSYEQYF; abundance: -; j_gene: TRBJ2-7; d_gene: TRBD2; v_gene: TRBV7-2
CDR3nt: TGTGCCACCAAAGCGCCTAGATCAGTCAATGAGCAGTTCTTC; CDR3aa: CATKAPRSVNEQFF; abundance: few; j_gene: TRBJ2-1; d_gene: -; v_gene: TRBV28